This T cell receptor (beta chain) was observed in a study of OX40 agonist ivuxolimab in advanced cancers. Study-level results: At 0.1-3.0 mg/kg, partial responders had clonal expansion among the lowest observed. With doses of 0.1 to 3.0 mg/kg, CD4+ and CD8+ blood T cells had undergone clonal expansion by week 6. The work left the antigen specificity of expanded peripheral T cells undetermined.

This clone has a single count. Antigen specificity is unknown. Data came from immunoSEQ multiplex PCR; TCRdb stores just in-frame clones and leaves some out. The data hold over 55,000 clones, with 85% to 90% observed a single time. The investigators sampled blood at baseline, at cycle 4 day 1, and at cycle 7 day 1. The length of the CDR3 is 16 residues. With V trimmed by 1 base and J by 2 bases, 2 bases remained unmatched. CDR1 and CDR2 from the germline V gene are LNHNV and YYDKDF (reference sequence). Specimen: CD4+ or CD8+ T cells sorted from blood, collected in a trial of the OX40 agonist ivuxolimab. The rearrangement links TRBV15 to TRBJ2-1, with 10 bases identical to TRBD1. The sequence derives from an adult with an advanced solid tumor such as melanoma, head and neck, liver or kidney cancer. The DNA for the CDR3 is TGTGCCACCAGCAGAGGACAGGGGGCGACCTACAATGAGCAGTTCTTC. Protein: CATSRGQGATYNEQFF.